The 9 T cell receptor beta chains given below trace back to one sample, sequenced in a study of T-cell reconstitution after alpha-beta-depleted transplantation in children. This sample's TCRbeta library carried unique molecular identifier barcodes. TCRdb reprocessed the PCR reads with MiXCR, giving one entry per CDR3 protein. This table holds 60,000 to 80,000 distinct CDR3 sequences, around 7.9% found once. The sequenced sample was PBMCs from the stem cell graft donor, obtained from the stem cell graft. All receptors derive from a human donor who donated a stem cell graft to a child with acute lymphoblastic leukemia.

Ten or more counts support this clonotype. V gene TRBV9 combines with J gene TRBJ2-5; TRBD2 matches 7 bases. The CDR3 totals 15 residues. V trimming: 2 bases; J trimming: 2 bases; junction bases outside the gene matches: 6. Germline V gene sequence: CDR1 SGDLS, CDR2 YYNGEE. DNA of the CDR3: TGTGCCAGCAGCGTCTTGGGGGGGTTACAAGAGACCCAGTACTTC. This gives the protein CASSVLGGLQETQYF.

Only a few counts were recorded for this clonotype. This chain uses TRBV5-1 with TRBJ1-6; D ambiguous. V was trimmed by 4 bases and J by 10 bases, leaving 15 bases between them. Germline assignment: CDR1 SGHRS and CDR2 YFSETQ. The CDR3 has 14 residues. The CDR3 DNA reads TGCGCCAGCAGCCGGACGGACGATCAATCACCCCTCCACTTT. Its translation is CASSRTDDQSPLHF. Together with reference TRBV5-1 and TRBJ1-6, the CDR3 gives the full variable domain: KAGVTQTPRYLIKTRGQQVTLSCSPISGHRSVSWYQQTPGQGLQFLFEYFSETQRNKGNFPGRFSGRQFSNSRSEMNVSTLELGDSALYLCASSRTDDQSPLHFGNGTRLTVT.

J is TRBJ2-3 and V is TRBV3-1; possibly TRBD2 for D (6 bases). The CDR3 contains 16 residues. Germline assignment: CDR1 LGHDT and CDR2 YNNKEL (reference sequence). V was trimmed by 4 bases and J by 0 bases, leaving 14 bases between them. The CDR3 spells CASSRSLAASTDTQYF. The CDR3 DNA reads TGTGCCAGCAGCCGCTCGTTAGCGGCTAGCACAGATACGCAGTATTTT.

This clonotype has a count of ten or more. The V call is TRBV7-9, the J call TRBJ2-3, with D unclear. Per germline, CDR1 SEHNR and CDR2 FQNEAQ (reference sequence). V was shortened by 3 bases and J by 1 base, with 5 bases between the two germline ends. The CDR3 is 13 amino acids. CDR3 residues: CASSFVGTDTQYF. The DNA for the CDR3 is TGTGCCAGCAGCTTCGTCGGCACAGATACGCAGTATTTT.

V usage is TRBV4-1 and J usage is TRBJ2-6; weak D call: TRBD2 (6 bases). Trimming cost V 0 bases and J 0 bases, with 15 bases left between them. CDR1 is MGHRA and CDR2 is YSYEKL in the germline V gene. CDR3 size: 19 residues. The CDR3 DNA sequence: TGCGCCAGCAGCCAAGAAATCGGGGGTTTAAGCTCTGGGGCCAACGTCCTGACTTTC. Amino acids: CASSQEIGGLSSGANVLTF.

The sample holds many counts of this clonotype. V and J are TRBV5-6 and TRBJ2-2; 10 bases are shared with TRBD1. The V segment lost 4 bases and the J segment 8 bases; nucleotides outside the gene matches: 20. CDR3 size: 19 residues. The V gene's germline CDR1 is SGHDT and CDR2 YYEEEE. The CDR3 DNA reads TGTGCCAGCAGCCCCTCTATTCAGACAGGGGGCGCGTCAAATGGGGAGCTGTTTTTT. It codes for CASSPSIQTGGASNGELFF.

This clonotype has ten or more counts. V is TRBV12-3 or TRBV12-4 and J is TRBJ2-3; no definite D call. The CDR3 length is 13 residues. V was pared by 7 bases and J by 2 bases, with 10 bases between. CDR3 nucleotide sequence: TGTGCCAGCACCCTCCTTCTCACAGATACGCAGTATTTT. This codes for CASTLLLTDTQYF.

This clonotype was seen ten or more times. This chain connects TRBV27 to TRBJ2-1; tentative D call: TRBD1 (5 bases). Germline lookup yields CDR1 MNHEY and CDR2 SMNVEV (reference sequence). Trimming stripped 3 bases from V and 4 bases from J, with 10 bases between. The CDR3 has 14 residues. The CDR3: CASSFQGPYNEQFF. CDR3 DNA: TGTGCCAGCAGTTTCCAGGGTCCTTACAATGAGCAGTTCTTC.

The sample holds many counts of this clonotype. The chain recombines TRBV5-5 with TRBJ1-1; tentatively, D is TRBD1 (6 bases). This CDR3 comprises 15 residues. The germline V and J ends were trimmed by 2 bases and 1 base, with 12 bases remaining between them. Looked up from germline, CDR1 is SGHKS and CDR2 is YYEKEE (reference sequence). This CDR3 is CASSFPGAGNTEAFF. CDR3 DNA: TGTGCCAGCAGCTTCCCAGGGGCAGGGAACACTGAAGCTTTCTTT. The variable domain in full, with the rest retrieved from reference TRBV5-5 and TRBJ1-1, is DAGVTQSPTHLIKTRGQQVTLRCSPISGHKSVSWYQQVLGQGPQFIFQYYEKEERGRGNFPDRFSARQFPNYSSELNVNALLLGDSALYLCASSFPGAGNTEAFFGQGTRLTVV.